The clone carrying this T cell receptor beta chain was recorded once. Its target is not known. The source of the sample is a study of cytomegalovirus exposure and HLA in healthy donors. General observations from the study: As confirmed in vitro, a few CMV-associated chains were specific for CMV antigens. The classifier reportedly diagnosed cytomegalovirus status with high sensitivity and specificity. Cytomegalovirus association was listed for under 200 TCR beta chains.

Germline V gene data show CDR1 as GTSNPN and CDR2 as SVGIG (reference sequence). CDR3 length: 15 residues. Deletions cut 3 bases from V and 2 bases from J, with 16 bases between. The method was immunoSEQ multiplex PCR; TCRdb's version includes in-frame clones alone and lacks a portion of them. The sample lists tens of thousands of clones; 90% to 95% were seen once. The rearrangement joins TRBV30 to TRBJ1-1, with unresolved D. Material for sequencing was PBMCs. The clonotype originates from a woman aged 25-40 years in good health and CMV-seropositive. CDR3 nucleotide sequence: TGTGCCTGGAGGAGCGTAATTGGAGGAAACACTGAAGCTTTCTTT. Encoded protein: CAWRSVIGGNTEAFF.